Shown below are 2 T cell receptor beta chains from a single sample sequenced in a study of T cells in localized non-small cell lung cancer (dated by TCRdb to the early 2020s). The protocol used for the library was the immunoSEQ multiplex PCR assay. The table was pulled from immuneACCESS by TCRdb, which kept in-frame rearrangements only. Such tables lose some clones; where checked, under half of the loss comes from unresolved V genes, and the rest has no known cause. The sample records 3,000 to 3,500 clones, around 24% of which are singletons. The top ten hold under 20% of the sample. The specimen was lung tumor tissue, collected before any cancer treatment. The receptors were gathered from a man aged 35 to 69 with stage II squamous cell lung carcinoma.

J is TRBJ1-5 and V is TRBV5-1; 9 positions agree with TRBD1. The V and J ends lost 4 bases and 0 bases, in that order; junction bases with no gene match: 14. Germline CDR1 SGHRS, CDR2 YFSETQ. The CDR3 is 19 residues long. CDR3 coding DNA: TGCGCCAGCAGCCTACTTCCCGGGACAGGGCCCGATAGCAATCAGCCCCAGCATTTT. It yields the protein CASSLLPGTGPDSNQPQHF.

This clone turned up a few times. J is TRBJ2-1 and V is TRBV6-8; 9 bases map to TRBD2. Germline V CDR1 and CDR2: MNHGY, SAAAGT. The CDR3 has 13 amino acids. Trimming removed 4 bases from V and 14 bases from J; junction bases left unmatched: 9. CDR3 loop: CASSLGSGSTEFF. CDR3 bases: TGTGCCAGCAGTTTGGGTAGCGGGAGTACGGAGTTCTTC.